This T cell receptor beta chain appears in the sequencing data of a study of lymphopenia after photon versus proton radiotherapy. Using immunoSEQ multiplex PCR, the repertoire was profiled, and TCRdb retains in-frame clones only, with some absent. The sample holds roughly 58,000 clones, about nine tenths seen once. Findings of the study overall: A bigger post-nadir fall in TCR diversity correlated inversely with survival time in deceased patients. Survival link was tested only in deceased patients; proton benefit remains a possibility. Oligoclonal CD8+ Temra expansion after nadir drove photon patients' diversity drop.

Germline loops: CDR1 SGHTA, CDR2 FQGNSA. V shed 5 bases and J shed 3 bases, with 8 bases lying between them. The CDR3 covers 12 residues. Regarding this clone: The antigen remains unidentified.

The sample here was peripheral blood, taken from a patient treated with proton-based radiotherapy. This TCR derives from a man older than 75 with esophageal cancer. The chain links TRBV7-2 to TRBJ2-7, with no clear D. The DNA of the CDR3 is TGTGCCAGCAGCACAAGCTACTACGAGCAGTACTTC. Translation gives CASSTSYYEQYF.